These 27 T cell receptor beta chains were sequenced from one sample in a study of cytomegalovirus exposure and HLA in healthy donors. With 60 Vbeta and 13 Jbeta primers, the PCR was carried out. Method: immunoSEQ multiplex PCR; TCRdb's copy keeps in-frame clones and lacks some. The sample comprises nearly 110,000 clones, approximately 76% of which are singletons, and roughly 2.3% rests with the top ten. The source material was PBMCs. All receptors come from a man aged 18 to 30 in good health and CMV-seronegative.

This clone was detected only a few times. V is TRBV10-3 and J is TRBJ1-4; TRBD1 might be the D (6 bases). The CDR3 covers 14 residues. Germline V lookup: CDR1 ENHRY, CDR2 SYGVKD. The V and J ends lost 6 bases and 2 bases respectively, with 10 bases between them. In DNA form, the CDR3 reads TGTGCCATCAGCAATACAGGGACTAATGAAAAACTGTTTTTT. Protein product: CAISNTGTNEKLFF.

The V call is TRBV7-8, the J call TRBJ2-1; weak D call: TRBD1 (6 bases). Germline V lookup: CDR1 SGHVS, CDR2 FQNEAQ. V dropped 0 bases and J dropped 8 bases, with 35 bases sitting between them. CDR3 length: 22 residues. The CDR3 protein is CASSLAFYRWDNQKLRTDEQFF. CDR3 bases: TGTGCCAGCAGCTTAGCGTTTTATCGTTGGGACAACCAGAAGTTGAGAACAGATGAGCAGTTCTTC.

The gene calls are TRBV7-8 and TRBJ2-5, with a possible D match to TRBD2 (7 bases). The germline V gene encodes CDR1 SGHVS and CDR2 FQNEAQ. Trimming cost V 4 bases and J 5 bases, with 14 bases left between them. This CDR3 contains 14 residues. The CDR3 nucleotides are TGTGCCAGCAGCTCCAGCCGGGGGGCCGAGACCCAGTACTTC. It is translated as CASSSSRGAETQYF.

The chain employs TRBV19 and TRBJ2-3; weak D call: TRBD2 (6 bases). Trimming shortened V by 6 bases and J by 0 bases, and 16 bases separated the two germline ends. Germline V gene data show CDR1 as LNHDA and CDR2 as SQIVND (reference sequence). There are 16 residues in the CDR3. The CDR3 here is CASRKKAGRSTDTQYF. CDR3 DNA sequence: TGTGCCAGTAGAAAAAAAGCAGGGAGGAGCACAGATACGCAGTATTTT.

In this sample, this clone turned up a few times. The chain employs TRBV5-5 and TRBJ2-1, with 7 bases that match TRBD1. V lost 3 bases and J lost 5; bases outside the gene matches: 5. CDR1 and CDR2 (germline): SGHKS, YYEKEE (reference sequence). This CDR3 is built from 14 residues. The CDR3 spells CASSSQQGNNEQFF. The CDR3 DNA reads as TGTGCCAGCAGCTCTCAACAGGGGAACAATGAGCAGTTCTTC.

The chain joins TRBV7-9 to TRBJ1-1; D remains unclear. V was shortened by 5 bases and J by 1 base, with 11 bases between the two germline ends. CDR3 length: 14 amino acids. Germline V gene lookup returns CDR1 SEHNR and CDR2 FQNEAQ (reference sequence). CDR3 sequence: CASSLIGGNTEAFF. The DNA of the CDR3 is TGTGCCAGCAGCCTTATCGGAGGGAACACTGAAGCTTTCTTT.

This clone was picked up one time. In DNA, the CDR3 is TGTGCCAGCAGTGACAGAGATACGCAGTATTTT. It encodes CASSDRDTQYF. This sequence joins TRBV6-1 and TRBJ2-3; no definite D call. The CDR3 loop spans 11 amino acids. Trimming shortened V by 3 bases and J by 5 bases, and 3 bases separated the two germline ends. Germline V lookup: CDR1 MNHNS, CDR2 SASEGT.

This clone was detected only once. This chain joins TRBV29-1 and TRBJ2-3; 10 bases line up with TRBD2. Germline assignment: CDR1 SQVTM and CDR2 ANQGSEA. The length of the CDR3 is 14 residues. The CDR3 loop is CGGSGAGGTDTQYF. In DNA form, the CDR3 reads TGCGGCGGCTCAGGAGCGGGGGGGACAGATACGCAGTATTTT.

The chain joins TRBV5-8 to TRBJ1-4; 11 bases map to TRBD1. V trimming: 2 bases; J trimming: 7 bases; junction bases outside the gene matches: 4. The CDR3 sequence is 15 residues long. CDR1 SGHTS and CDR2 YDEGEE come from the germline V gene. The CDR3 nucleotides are TGTGCCAGCAGCTTAATGGGGACAGGGGGTGAAAAACTGTTTTTT. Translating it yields CASSLMGTGGEKLFF.

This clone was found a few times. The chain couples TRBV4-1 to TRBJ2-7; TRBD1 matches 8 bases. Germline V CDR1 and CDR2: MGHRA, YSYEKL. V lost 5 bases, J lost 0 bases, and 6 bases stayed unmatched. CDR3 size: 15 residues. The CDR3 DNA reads TGCGCCAGCAGCTACGGGACAGGCCACTCCTACGAGCAGTACTTC. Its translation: CASSYGTGHSYEQYF.

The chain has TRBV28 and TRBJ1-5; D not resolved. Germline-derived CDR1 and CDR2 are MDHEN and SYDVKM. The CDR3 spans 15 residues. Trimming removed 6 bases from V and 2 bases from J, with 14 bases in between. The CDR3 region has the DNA TGTGCCAGCAGCCGAATACAGCCGGGCAATCAGCCCCAGCATTTT. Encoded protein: CASSRIQPGNQPQHF.

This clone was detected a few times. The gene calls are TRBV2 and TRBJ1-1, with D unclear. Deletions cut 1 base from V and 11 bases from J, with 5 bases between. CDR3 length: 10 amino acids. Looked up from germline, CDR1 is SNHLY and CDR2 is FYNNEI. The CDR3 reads CASSEGSAFF. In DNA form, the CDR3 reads TGTGCCAGCAGTGAAGGTTCGGCTTTCTTT.

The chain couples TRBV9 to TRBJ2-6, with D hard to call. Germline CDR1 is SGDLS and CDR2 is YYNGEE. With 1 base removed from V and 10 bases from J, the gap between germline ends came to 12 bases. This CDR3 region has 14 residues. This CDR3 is CASSVNLLQNVLTF. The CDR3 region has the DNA TGTGCCAGCAGCGTAAACCTATTGCAAAACGTCCTGACTTTC.

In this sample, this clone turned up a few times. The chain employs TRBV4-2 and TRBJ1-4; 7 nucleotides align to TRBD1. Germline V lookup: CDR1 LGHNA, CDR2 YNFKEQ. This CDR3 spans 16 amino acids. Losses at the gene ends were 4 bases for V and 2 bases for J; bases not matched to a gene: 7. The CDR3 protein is CASSRDRLPTNEKLFF. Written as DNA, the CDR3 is TGTGCCAGCAGCCGGGACAGACTGCCGACTAATGAAAAACTGTTTTTT.

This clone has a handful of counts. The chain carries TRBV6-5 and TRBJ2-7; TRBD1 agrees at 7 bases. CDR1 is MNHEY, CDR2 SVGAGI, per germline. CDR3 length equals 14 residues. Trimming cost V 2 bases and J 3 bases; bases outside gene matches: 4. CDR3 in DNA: TGTGCCAGCAGTTACCTCCGACAGGGCTACGAGCAGTACTTC. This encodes CASSYLRQGYEQYF.

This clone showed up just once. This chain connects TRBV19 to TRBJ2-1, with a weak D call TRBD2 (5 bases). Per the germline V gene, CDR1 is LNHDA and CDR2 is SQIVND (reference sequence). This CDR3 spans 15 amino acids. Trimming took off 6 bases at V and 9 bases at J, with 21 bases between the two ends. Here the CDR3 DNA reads TGTGCCAGTAGAGCGGCTGGAAACGGGCGAGGTGAGCAGTTCTTC. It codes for CASRAAGNGRGEQFF.

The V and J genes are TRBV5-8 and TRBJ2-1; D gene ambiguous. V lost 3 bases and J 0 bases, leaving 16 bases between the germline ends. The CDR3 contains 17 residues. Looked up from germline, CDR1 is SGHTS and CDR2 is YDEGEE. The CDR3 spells CASSSGLRSSSYNEQFF. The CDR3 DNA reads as TGTGCCAGCAGCTCCGGTCTGCGCTCGAGCTCCTACAATGAGCAGTTCTTC. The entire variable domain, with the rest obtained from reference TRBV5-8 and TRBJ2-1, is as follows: EAGVTQSPTHLIKTRGQQATLRCSPISGHTSVYWYQQALGLGLQFLLWYDEGEERNRGNFPPRFSGRQFPNYSSELNVNALELEDSALYLCASSSGLRSSSYNEQFFGPGTRLTVL.

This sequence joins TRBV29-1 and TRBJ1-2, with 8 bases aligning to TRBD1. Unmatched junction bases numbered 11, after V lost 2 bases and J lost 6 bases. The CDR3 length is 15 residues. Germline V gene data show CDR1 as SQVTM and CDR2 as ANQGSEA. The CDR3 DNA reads TGCAGCGTTGAACGGAGGACAGGGATTTTCGATGGCTACACCTTC. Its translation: CSVERRTGIFDGYTF.

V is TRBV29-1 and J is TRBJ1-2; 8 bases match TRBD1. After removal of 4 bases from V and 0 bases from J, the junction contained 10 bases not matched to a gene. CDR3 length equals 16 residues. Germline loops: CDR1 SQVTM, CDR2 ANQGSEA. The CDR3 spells CSVVSRDRTTNYGYTF. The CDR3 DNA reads TGCAGCGTTGTTTCCCGGGACAGGACGACTAACTATGGCTACACCTTC.

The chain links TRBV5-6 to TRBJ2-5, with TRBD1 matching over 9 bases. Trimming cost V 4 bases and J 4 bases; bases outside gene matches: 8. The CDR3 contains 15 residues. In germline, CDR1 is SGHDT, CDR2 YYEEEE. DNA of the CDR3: TGTGCCAGCAGCCAACAGGGACAGGGAGTAGAGACCCAGTACTTC. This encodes CASSQQGQGVETQYF.

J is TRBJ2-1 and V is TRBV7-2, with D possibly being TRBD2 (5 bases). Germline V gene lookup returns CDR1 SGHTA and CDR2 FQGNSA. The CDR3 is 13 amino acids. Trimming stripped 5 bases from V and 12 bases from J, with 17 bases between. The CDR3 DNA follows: TGTGCCAGCAGCACCGGGCCACCGGGGTTGCAGTTCTTC. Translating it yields CASSTGPPGLQFF.

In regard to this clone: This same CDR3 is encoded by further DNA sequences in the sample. CDR3 in amino acids: CASSLGGGGYEQYF. The CDR3 nucleotides are TGCGCCAGCAGCTTAGGGGGCGGAGGCTACGAGCAGTACTTC. The V gene is TRBV5-1, the J gene TRBJ2-7; TRBD1 matches at 7 bases. This CDR3 contains 14 residues. After removal of 2 bases from V and 3 bases from J, the junction contained 5 bases not matched to a gene. CDR1 is SGHRS, CDR2 YFSETQ, per germline.

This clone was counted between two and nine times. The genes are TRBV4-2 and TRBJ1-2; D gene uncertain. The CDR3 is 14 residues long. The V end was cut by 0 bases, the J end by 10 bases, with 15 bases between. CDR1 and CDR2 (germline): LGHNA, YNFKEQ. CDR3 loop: CASSQDRGSSDYTF. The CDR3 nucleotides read TGTGCCAGCAGCCAAGATCGCGGGTCGAGCGACTACACCTTC.

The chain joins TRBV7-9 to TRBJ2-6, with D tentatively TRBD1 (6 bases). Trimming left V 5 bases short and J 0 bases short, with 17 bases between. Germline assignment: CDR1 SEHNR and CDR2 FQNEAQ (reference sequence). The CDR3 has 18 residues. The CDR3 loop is CASSRPGHRNSGANVLTF. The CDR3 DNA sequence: TGTGCCAGCAGCAGACCGGGACACCGAAACTCTGGGGCCAACGTCCTGACTTTC.

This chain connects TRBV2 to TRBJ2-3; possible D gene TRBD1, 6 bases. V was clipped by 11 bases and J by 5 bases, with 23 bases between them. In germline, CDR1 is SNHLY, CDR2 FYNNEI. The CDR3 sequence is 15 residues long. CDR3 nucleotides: TGTGCCGGGACAACGGAGGCGGCCAAGGGAGATACGCAGTATTTT. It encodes CAGTTEAAKGDTQYF.

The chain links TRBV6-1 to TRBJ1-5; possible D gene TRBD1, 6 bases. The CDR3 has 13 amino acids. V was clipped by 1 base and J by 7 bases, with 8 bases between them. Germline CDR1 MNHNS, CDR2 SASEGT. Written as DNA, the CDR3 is TGTGCCAGCAGTGAAGGGGGGCGACAGCCCCAGCATTTT. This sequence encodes CASSEGGRQPQHF.

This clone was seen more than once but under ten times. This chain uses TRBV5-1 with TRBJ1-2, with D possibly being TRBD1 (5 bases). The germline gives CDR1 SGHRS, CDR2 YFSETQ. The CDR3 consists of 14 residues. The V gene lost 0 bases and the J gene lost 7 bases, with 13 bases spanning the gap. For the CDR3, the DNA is TGCGCCAGCAGCTTGGAGGCAGGGCGGAGTGGCTACACCTTC. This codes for CASSLEAGRSGYTF.